This T cell receptor beta chain is from a study of blood T cell repertoires in COVID-19. Study at large: The United States, Italy and Spain provided the acute and convalescent COVID-19 samples. PBMCs, B-cell-depleted T cells, or T cells provided the cDNA or gDNA that made up the material.

Germline V lookup: CDR1 MNHEY, CDR2 SVGAGI. The CDR3 consists of 14 residues. V lost 6 bases to trimming and J lost 9 bases, with 17 bases between them. Participant age was roughly 18 to 100 years, and participants resided in roughly 25 US areas. Participants' reported clinical history set cohort assignment. TCRdb's copy holds only in-frame clones and misses some; the assay was immunoSEQ multiplex PCR. This sample carries approximately 290,000 clones, approximately 85% of them seen once, and the ten largest clones take about 4.3%. This clonotype was obtained from a woman aged 25 to 39 who had recovered from COVID-19. The rearrangement uses TRBV6-5 and TRBJ2-2; D gene unclear. The source material was PBMCs or T cells enriched from blood (not recorded which). The CDR3 bases are TGTGCCAGCAGCCAAAACGAACTACCTCGGGAGCTGTTTTTT. It specifies CASSQNELPRELFF.